A single sample is the source of the 25 T cell receptor beta chains below, sequenced in a study of T cells expressing NK-cell markers. TCRdb derives one entry per CDR3 protein from the 5' RACE reads, leaving out DNA. The sample data list roughly 380,000 distinct CDR3 sequences. Sequencing was done on a sample of blood T cells: a sorted CD56 or NKG2C T cell subset, CD4+ or CD8+ T cells, or bulk PBMC T cells (not recorded which). These receptors were taken from a man aged 18-70 years in good health.

The chain joins TRBV7-6 to TRBJ2-7; the TCRdb call, TRBD2, lacks DNA for checking. CDR1 is SGHVS, CDR2 FNYEAQ, per germline. This CDR3 contains 16 residues. The CDR3 protein is CASSLEPWEGTYEQYF.

This sequence joins TRBV28 and TRBJ2-5; TCRdb's D call of TRBD2 is untestable without DNA. There are 17 residues in the CDR3. Looked up from germline, CDR1 is MDHEN and CDR2 is SYDVKM. The CDR3 reads CASIDLAGVNQQETQYF.

The rearrangement uses TRBV20-1 and TRBJ2-3; lacking DNA, the TRBD1 call made by TCRdb goes unchecked. CDR1 and CDR2 (germline): DFQATT, SNEGSKA (reference sequence). CDR3 length equals 16 residues. This CDR3 reads CSARKITGSGTDTQYF.

V gene TRBV14 combines with J gene TRBJ1-2. Germline V gives CDR1 SGHDN, CDR2 FVKESK. CDR3 size: 15 residues. CDR3 protein: CASSQDLRVGYGYTF. Variable domain in full (rest from reference TRBV14 and TRBJ1-2): EAGVTQFPSHSVIEKGQTVTLRCDPISGHDNLYWYRRVMGKEIKFLLHFVKESKQDESGMPNNRFLAERTGGTYSTLKVQPAELEDSGVYFCASSQDLRVGYGYTFGSGTRLTVV.

The chain uses TRBV2 and TRBJ2-1; the D call of TRBD1 rests on TCRdb alone, since no DNA is present to check it. CDR3 length: 16 residues. Germline CDR1 is SNHLY and CDR2 is FYNNEI. CDR3 sequence: CASSELGLLGGNEQFF.

The chain couples TRBV3-1 to TRBJ2-7; the D call from TCRdb, TRBD1, cannot be confirmed without DNA. Germline values: CDR1 LGHDT, CDR2 YNNKEL (reference sequence). This CDR3 is 13 amino acids long. CDR3 residues: CASEGQGAVEQYF.

The chain joins TRBV20-1 to TRBJ1-2. The CDR3 has 11 residues. The germline gives CDR1 DFQATT, CDR2 SNEGSKA (reference sequence). The CDR3 sequence: CSATSGFGYTF.

This CDR3 reads CASSDWGNTIYF. This sequence joins TRBV10-2 and TRBJ1-3. The CDR3 extends over 12 amino acids. Germline CDR1 is WSHSY and CDR2 is SAAADI.

This chain links TRBV12-3 or TRBV12-4 with TRBJ1-6. The CDR3 runs to 16 residues. The CDR3 protein is CASSLGGNRDNSPLHF.

The rearrangement joins TRBV10-3 to TRBJ2-3; TCRdb returns TRBD1, unconfirmable since there is no DNA. This CDR3 spans 14 amino acids. Germline CDR1 is ENHRY and CDR2 is SYGVKD. CDR3 residues: CAISTGTTTDTQYF.

This chain joins TRBV11-1 and TRBJ2-1; the TCRdb call, TRBD1, lacks DNA for checking. The CDR3 is made up of 17 amino acids. Germline V gives CDR1 SGHAT, CDR2 FQDESV (reference sequence). The CDR3 protein is CASSPSRGLSSYNEQFF.

The chain carries TRBV7-8 and TRBJ1-3. Germline V gene sequence: CDR1 SGHVS, CDR2 FQNEAQ. The CDR3 is made up of 16 amino acids. CDR3 residues: CASSLRRSSSGNTIYF.

This chain connects TRBV3-1 to TRBJ2-5; the TCRdb call, TRBD2, lacks DNA for checking. Germline-derived CDR1 and CDR2 are LGHDT and YNNKEL (reference sequence). CDR3 length equals 14 residues. CDR3: CASSPLAGKETQYF.

V gene TRBV29-1 combines with J gene TRBJ1-1; the TRBD1 assignment by TCRdb is unverifiable without DNA. Germline V lookup: CDR1 SQVTM, CDR2 ANQGSEA. The CDR3 is 13 residues long. CDR3 sequence: CSVDRGSGTEAFF.

The rearrangement links TRBV6-5 to TRBJ1-2; as DNA is missing, the TRBD1 call by TCRdb cannot be tested. The V gene's germline CDR1 is MNHEY and CDR2 SVGAGI. The CDR3 consists of 17 residues. The CDR3: CASSYSLGIGTGHGYTF.

The chain combines TRBV12-3 or TRBV12-4 with TRBJ2-2; TCRdb selects TRBD1, and the lack of DNA leaves this call unchecked. The CDR3 has 20 amino acids. The CDR3 loop reads CASTQNPGQQNFSNTGELFF.

The V and J genes are TRBV2 and TRBJ1-1; TCRdb's D call, TRBD1, is unchecked because there is no DNA. The CDR3 spans 13 residues. Germline V gene data show CDR1 as SNHLY and CDR2 as FYNNEI. This chain's CDR3 is CASSELIPPEAFF.

The V gene is TRBV12-3 or TRBV12-4, the J gene TRBJ2-3; without DNA, the TCRdb call of TRBD2 cannot be checked. CDR3 length: 15 residues. CDR3 sequence reads: CASSTSGGDTDTQYF.

The CDR3 sequence: CSAETGDNEYF. The chain links TRBV29-1 to TRBJ2-4; with no DNA, the TCRdb D assignment of TRBD2 cannot be verified. Germline values: CDR1 SQVTM, CDR2 ANQGSEA. The length of the CDR3 is 11 residues.

The V call is TRBV11-2, the J call TRBJ2-5; lacking DNA, the TRBD2 call made by TCRdb goes unchecked. Germline assignment: CDR1 SGHAT and CDR2 FQNNGV. The CDR3 runs to 18 residues. CDR3 sequence: CASSPGTSGVLFQETQYF.

The gene calls are TRBV9 and TRBJ2-3; TCRdb names TRBD2, which stays unverified in the absence of DNA. Germline V gene lookup returns CDR1 SGDLS and CDR2 YYNGEE. The CDR3 is made up of 15 amino acids. CDR3 amino acids: CASSVMVGGADTQYF.

The V and J genes are TRBV6-1 and TRBJ2-1; no DNA is available, so the TRBD2 call from TCRdb remains unchecked. Germline CDR1 MNHNS, CDR2 SASEGT. The CDR3 length is 16 residues. The CDR3 spells CASIPLSGGPYNEQFF.

The chain carries TRBV7-2 and TRBJ2-5; lacking DNA, the TRBD2 call made by TCRdb goes unchecked. CDR3 length: 15 amino acids. The germline V gene encodes CDR1 SGHTA and CDR2 FQGNSA. The CDR3 spells CASSLTSGEWETQYF.

This chain joins TRBV7-8 and TRBJ1-4; TCRdb's D call of TRBD1 is untestable without DNA. This CDR3 comprises 16 residues. The germline V gene encodes CDR1 SGHVS and CDR2 FQNEAQ. This chain's CDR3 is CASSLGQLWDNEKLFF. The full variable domain, completed using reference TRBV7-8 and TRBJ1-4, is GAGVSQSPRYKVAKRGQDVALRCDPISGHVSLFWYQQALGQGPEFLTYFQNEAQLDKSGLPSDRFFAERPEGSVSTLKIQRTQQEDSAVYLCASSLGQLWDNEKLFFGSGTQLSVL.

The rearrangement uses TRBV7-2 and TRBJ1-1. This CDR3 is built from 12 residues. The V gene's germline CDR1 is SGHTA and CDR2 FQGNSA. CDR3 loop: CASSPHWTEAFF.